A selection of T cell receptor beta chains follows, all from one sample in a study of blood T cell repertoires in COVID-19. Produced via immunoSEQ multiplex PCR; TCRdb's table is partial and in-frame only. The profile covers fewer than 120,000 clones, with approximately 90% appearing a single time and 3% to 3.5% taken by the ten largest. Sequencing input: peripheral blood. These receptors were obtained from a woman aged 45-60 years with acute or convalescent COVID-19. The CDR3 runs from the conserved cysteine through the conserved F or W. Each record gives: V gene, J gene, clone size, CDR3 length, D gene, CDR3 protein, CDR3 DNA. D genes are given only for firm matches. Not every row has a clone size; where given, it reads once, few, many or a size class.

>TRBV3-1/TRBV3-2|TRBJ2-7|-|13|TRBD1
CASSDRVSYEQYF
TGTGCCAGCAGCGACAGGGTTTCCTACGAGCAGTACTTC
>TRBV7-9|TRBJ1-2|-|13|-
CASSRGAEGGYTF
TGTGCCAGCAGCCGGGGGGCCGAGGGAGGCTACACCTTC
>TRBV15|TRBJ2-1|-|15|TRBD2
CATSRAGLALTEQFF
TGTGCCACCAGCAGAGCCGGACTAGCTTTGACTGAGCAGTTCTTC
>TRBV7-2|TRBJ1-5|once|16|TRBD1
CASSPPGQGTDQPQHF
TGTGCCAGCAGCCCGCCGGGACAGGGGACTGATCAGCCCCAGCATTTT
>TRBV6-5|TRBJ2-7|-|14|TRBD1
CASSLPGQKYEQYF
TGTGCCAGCAGTTTACCGGGACAGAAGTACGAGCAGTACTTC
>TRBV7-2|TRBJ2-1|-|16|-
CASSIGSGNPFNEQFF
TGTGCCAGCAGCATAGGGAGCGGTAACCCTTTCAATGAGCAGTTCTTC
>TRBV10-3|TRBJ2-5|once|13|TRBD2
CAIRTSGAETQYF
TGTGCCATCAGGACCAGCGGGGCAGAGACCCAGTACTTC
>TRBV4-2|TRBJ2-7|-|15|TRBD2
CASSRETSGNYEQYF
TGTGCCAGCAGCCGAGAGACTAGCGGGAACTACGAGCAGTACTTC
>TRBV28|TRBJ2-1|-|13|-
CASSLDGIQGQFF
TGTGCCAGCAGTTTAGACGGAATTCAGGGGCAGTTCTTC
>TRBV6-5|TRBJ1-2|-|15|TRBD1
CASRDKGTGNYGYTF
TGTGCCAGCAGAGACAAAGGGACAGGGAACTATGGCTACACCTTC
>TRBV3-1/TRBV3-2|TRBJ2-3|-|13|-
CASNHAATDTQYF
TGTGCCAGCAACCATGCGGCCACAGATACGCAGTATTTT
>TRBV19|TRBJ2-2|-|13|-
CASSIVTDGELFF
TGTGCCAGTAGTATTGTCACAGACGGGGAGCTGTTTTTT
>TRBV27|TRBJ2-1|-|17|TRBD2
CASSLGLAGDYNNEQFF
TGTGCCAGCAGTCTGGGACTAGCGGGAGATTACAACAATGAGCAGTTCTTC
>TRBV2|TRBJ2-3|few|12|-
CASSEQGDTQYF
TGTGCCAGCAGTGAGCAGGGGGATACGCAGTATTTT
>TRBV19|TRBJ1-2|-|14|TRBD1
CASRRDREDYGYTF
TGTGCCAGTAGACGGGACAGGGAGGACTATGGCTACACCTTC
>TRBV11-2|TRBJ1-3|-|14|TRBD1
CASSLDRAGNTIYF
TGTGCCAGCAGCTTGGACAGGGCTGGAAACACCATATATTTT
>TRBV7-2|TRBJ2-6|-|18|TRBD1
CASSLAPGQGSGANVLTF
TGTGCCAGCAGCCTAGCCCCGGGACAGGGTTCTGGGGCCAACGTCCTGACTTTC
>TRBV6-5|TRBJ1-3|-|16|-
CASSYSTVSSGNTIYF
TGTGCCAGCAGTTACTCGACTGTGAGCTCTGGAAACACCATATATTTT
>TRBV30|TRBJ2-3|-|15|-
CAWSAGTPFTDTQYF
TGTGCCTGGAGTGCTGGGACTCCTTTCACAGATACGCAGTATTTT
>TRBV21-1|TRBJ2-3|-|16|-
CASSNPGLDNLDTQYF
TGTGCCAGCAGCAATCCGGGACTGGACAACTTGGATACGCAGTATTTT
>TRBV29-1|TRBJ2-7|-|16|TRBD2
CSVEGRLAGEGNEQYF
TGCAGCGTTGAAGGTCGTCTAGCGGGGGAGGGCAACGAGCAGTACTTC
>TRBV24-1|TRBJ2-6|-|16|TRBD1
CATSEGQGYGANVLTF
TGTGCCACCAGCGAAGGACAGGGGTACGGGGCCAACGTCCTGACTTTC
>TRBV10-3|TRBJ1-1|-|12|TRBD1
CAISQGDTEAFF
TGTGCCATCAGTCAGGGGGACACTGAAGCTTTCTTT
>TRBV5-1|TRBJ1-1|-|16|-
CASSLVERGGGTEAFF
TGCGCCAGCAGCTTGGTAGAGCGGGGCGGGGGCACTGAAGCTTTCTTT
>TRBV21-1|TRBJ2-1|-|18|-
CASSTLWAQRDHYNEQFF
TGTGCCAGCAGCACGCTCTGGGCCCAGCGGGACCACTACAATGAGCAGTTCTTC
>TRBV11-2|TRBJ2-7|few|15|-
CASSSGLLQFYEQYF
TGTGCCAGCAGCTCAGGCCTCTTACAATTCTACGAGCAGTACTTC
>TRBV27|TRBJ2-1|few|14|TRBD2
CASSSSGVYNEQFF
TGTGCCAGCAGTTCAAGCGGGGTCTACAATGAGCAGTTCTTC
>TRBV28|TRBJ2-2|-|13|-
CATVGVNTGELFF
TGTGCCACGGTCGGAGTTAACACCGGGGAGCTGTTTTTT
>TRBV7-9|TRBJ1-2|-|13|-
CASSQTGGAGYTF
TGTGCCAGCAGCCAGACAGGTGGGGCGGGCTACACCTTC
>TRBV19|TRBJ1-2|-|13|-
CASRQGINYGYTF
TGTGCCAGTCGCCAGGGGATCAACTATGGCTACACCTTC
>TRBV5-4|TRBJ1-2|-|14|-
CASSLEPGLYGYTF
TGTGCCAGCAGCTTGGAGCCAGGCCTCTATGGCTACACCTTC
>TRBV9|TRBJ2-4|-|14|TRBD1
CASSGDRGGNIQYF
TGTGCCAGCAGCGGGGACAGGGGTGGAAACATTCAGTACTTC
>TRBV11-2|TRBJ2-7|-|14|TRBD1
CASSLDRERSLQYF
TGTGCCAGCAGCCTGGACAGGGAACGGAGCTTGCAGTACTTC
>TRBV6-2/TRBV6-3|TRBJ2-1|-|20|TRBD2
CASSNDPGLAAIQKYNEQFF
TGTGCCAGCAGTAACGATCCGGGACTAGCGGCAATACAAAAATACAATGAGCAGTTCTTC
>TRBV12-5|TRBJ2-1|-|19|TRBD2
CASGLFLTSGRAFYNEQFF
TGTGCTAGTGGTTTGTTTCTGACTAGCGGGAGGGCCTTTTACAATGAGCAGTTCTTC
>TRBV7-2|TRBJ1-1|-|15|-
CASSLVDRAGTEAFF
TGTGCCAGCAGCTTAGTCGACCGGGCGGGCACTGAAGCTTTCTTT
>TRBV7-9|TRBJ1-3|-|19|TRBD1
CASSLWVRRQGASGNTIYF
TGTGCCAGCAGCTTGTGGGTTCGACGACAGGGGGCCTCTGGAAACACCATATATTTT
>TRBV5-1|TRBJ1-1|-|16|-
CASSLESGTLNTEAFF
TGCGCCAGCAGCCTGGAATCCGGGACACTGAACACTGAAGCTTTCTTT
>TRBV18|TRBJ1-2|-|13|-
CASSPGQNYGYTF
TGTGCCAGCTCCCCCGGACAGAACTATGGCTACACCTTC
>TRBV19|TRBJ2-1|-|15|-
CASSILGLEGDEQFF
TGTGCCAGTAGTATACTGGGGCTGGAGGGCGATGAGCAGTTCTTC
>TRBV6-5|TRBJ2-1|-|14|TRBD2
CASSLEAGVDEQFF
TGTGCCAGCAGTCTCGAAGCGGGAGTGGATGAGCAGTTCTTC
>TRBV2|TRBJ2-5|-|15|TRBD1
CASSAQRTGGETQYF
TGTGCCAGCAGTGCCCAACGGACAGGGGGGGAGACCCAGTACTTC
>TRBV6-5|TRBJ2-2|-|14|TRBD2
CASRREGRAGELFF
TGTGCCAGCAGAAGGGAGGGAAGGGCCGGGGAGCTGTTTTTT
>TRBV24-1|TRBJ2-5|-|16|TRBD1
CATSDPGGVTQETQYF
TGTGCCACCAGTGACCCAGGGGGCGTTACGCAAGAGACCCAGTACTTC
>TRBV2|TRBJ2-2|-|15|-
CASSVGLGGTGELFF
TGTGCCAGCAGTGTCGGACTAGGGGGGACCGGGGAGCTGTTTTTT
>TRBV10-3|TRBJ2-3|-|14|TRBD1
CAISPGTGGDTQYF
TGTGCCATCAGTCCCGGGACAGGGGGAGATACGCAGTATTTT
>TRBV5-1|TRBJ1-3|once|14|TRBD1
CASSPGQGGNTIYF
TGCGCCAGCAGCCCGGGACAGGGGGGAAACACCATATATTTT
>TRBV19|TRBJ2-7|-|15|TRBD1
CASSPGTGSSYEQYF
TGTGCCAGTAGTCCCGGGACAGGGAGCTCCTACGAGCAGTACTTC
>TRBV7-9|TRBJ2-7|-|17|-
CASSQARGGFREYEQYF
TGTGCCAGCAGCCAGGCCCGTGGTGGCTTTCGAGAATACGAGCAGTACTTC
>TRBV7-2|TRBJ1-1|once|13|-
CASSLVRESTAFF
TGTGCCAGCAGCTTAGTTCGGGAATCGACCGCTTTCTTT
>TRBV5-1|TRBJ2-1|-|16|TRBD2
CASSKPSGSIYNEQFF
TGCGCCAGCAGCAAACCTAGCGGGAGCATTTACAATGAGCAGTTCTTC
>TRBV7-9|TRBJ2-7|-|15|TRBD1
CASSLVTGASYEQYF
TGTGCCAGCAGCTTAGTTACAGGGGCCTCCTACGAGCAGTACTTC
>TRBV2|TRBJ1-5|-|14|-
CASGSRGGNQPQHF
TGTGCCAGCGGTTCCAGGGGCGGCAATCAGCCCCAGCATTTT
>TRBV3-1/TRBV3-2|TRBJ2-6|-|16|-
CASSQAPGSGANVLTF
TGTGCCAGCAGCCAAGCCCCGGGGTCTGGGGCCAACGTCCTGACTTTC